This T cell receptor beta chain comes out of a study of shared clonotypes between healthy human individuals (dated by TCRdb to 2020 to 2022). Regarding the study in general: The cohort included a few men and two women between 18 and 49 years of age. For each donor, three plates each were used for CD4 naive and CD4 memory, two plates were used for CD8 naive, and one plate was used for CD8 memory. To estimate repertoire size and how much clonotypes are shared between individuals, the study performed deep sequencing of blood TCR repertoires from five healthy adults. Different laboratories and diverse techniques were used to prepare libraries and sequence TCR repertoires, to increase sequencing depth and limit assay-specific biases. Leukapheresis yielded between about 0.94 and 10 billion PBMCs per donor. Broader findings and caveats from the paper: Sampling was limited to blood, and TCR repertoires in tissue likely differ from TCR repertoires in blood. Clonotypes shared by all four sorted-subset donors showed higher generation probabilities than non-shared clonotypes. Naive subsets generally had larger estimated clonotype richness than memory subsets. Even with the large sequencing depth, rarefaction of the sorted-subset datasets indicated that sequencing was incomplete. Approximately 5% of naive CD4, approximately 3.7% of naive CD8, 2.3% of memory CD4, and around 0.4% of memory CD8 clonotypes were shared across several donors. Because the study included a small number of donors, the genetic and exposure-history diversity represented was limited. Pairwise subsampling indicated that sequencing depth was expected to affect the degree of clonotype sharing among donors.

Healthy HIV-negative adults with no recently reported acute infections or vaccinations were included as donors. Every donor was a Caucasian adult residing in Nashville, Tennessee, USA. CD4+ T cells were enriched through magnetic negative selection, after which naive cells were positively selected on CD45RA and the remaining negative fraction served as the memory subset. Blood was collected by leukapheresis, and PBMCs were isolated by Ficoll-Histopaque density gradient centrifugation and then cryopreserved in liquid nitrogen vapor phase. Analytical flow cytometry was used to check the purity and quantity of each magnetically sorted T cell population. Each sorted fraction had its genomic DNA isolated and then quantified by UV absorbance on a Nanodrop 2000c. Using the deep immunoSEQ assay, TCR CDR3 regions were amplified from genomic DNA by multiplex PCR. Extracted genomic DNA from each cell subset was spread evenly across all wells of several immunoSEQ 96-well plates, with each plate serving as a replicate. For sorted subsets, roughly 200 ng of genomic DNA, equivalent to roughly 30,000 T cell genomes, went into each replicate PCR. Purified libraries were measured with a Qubit 3.0 fluorometer, size-checked on a Bioanalyzer 2100, and measured again with the KAPA Library Quantification kit. Every immunoSEQ 96-well plate was sequenced on a separate single-read 150-cycle Illumina NextSeq 550 flow cell. As for how the authors treated the data: Because only junctional sequences without quality scores were contained in the immunoSEQ output, filtering matching that applied to full-length reads could not be performed. Sequences were annotated with PyIR, a Python wrapper for IgBLAST v1.9, using IMGT germline references to assign V/J genes and CDR3. Reads were removed for weak V/J assignments (E-value above 1e-6), missing CDR3, stop codons, out-of-frame junctions, or ambiguous translated residues. V3J clonotypes were defined as sequences sharing the same inferred V gene, J gene, and CDR3 amino acid sequence. Percentage overlap between repertoires was computed as shared unique clonotypes divided by the size of the smaller repertoire. Three approaches were used to assess repertoire richness: RTK rarefaction, the Chao1 estimator, and Recon v2.1 estimates of unobserved clonotypes. For all TCRbeta clonotypes obtained by the gDNA method from a handful of donors, generation probabilities were computed with OLGA. The immuneACCESS repertoire file appears here via TCRdb, limited to in-frame rearrangements. These files lack a portion of the clones; in checked studies, under half of the deficit traces to unresolved V genes, and the cause of the others is not known. V and J calls and clone size are as listed in that table; D and trimming were resolved from the DNA. The sample has more than 500,000 clones on record, more than 95% of them singletons. The ten biggest clones cover around 0.066% of the sample.

Concerning this clone itself: The antigen this receptor binds is unknown. Base qualities were left out, and no much larger clone turns up one base away.

Taken from cysteine to phenylalanine, the CDR3 has 14 residues. Only the CDR3 part of the read is kept: 42 bases, read in frame from the first base. Trimming removed 4 bases from V and 1 base from J, leaving 10 bases between the germline ends. CDR1 and CDR2 were assigned from the germline V gene as SGHAT and FQNNGV. The sequence was collected from a woman aged 25 to 39 in good health. The rearrangement combines TRBV11-2 with TRBJ2-5; the D region possibly corresponds to TRBD1 (6 bases align). The specimen was naive CD4+ T cells sorted from blood. What this sample's cell subset or site label stands for: CD45RA+ positively selected. In nucleotides, the sequence is TGTGCCAGCAGCTCTTCAGGGGCCCAAGAGACCCAGTACTTC. The resulting protein is CASSSSGAQETQYF.